This TCR beta chain derives from a study of Ad26.COV2.S vaccination and SARS-CoV-2 variants. General study points: Spike-specific responses of CD8+ and CD4+ T cells were reported to display substantial breadth after vaccination.

The treatment is: roughly 20 received Ad26.COV2.S at low or high dose, single or two shots; 5 received placebo; per-sample allocation not given. Each sample was drawn 63 days after the first injection (of vaccine or placebo). What was given as vaccine was an Ad26 vector encoding Wuhan-strain SARS-CoV-2 spike. V was clipped by 3 bases and J by 0 bases; unmatched bases: 6. The CDR3 sequence is 16 residues long. Germline assignment: CDR1 SGHRS and CDR2 YFSETQ. About this clone: Antigen unknown.

Sequencing was performed with immunoSEQ multiplex PCR; in TCRdb, only in-frame clones are kept and a portion is missing. The sample contains nearly 400,000 clones, roughly 90% of which appear only once. The sample in question was peripheral blood, obtained in a trial of Ad26.COV2.S vaccine versus placebo. The V gene is TRBV5-1, the J gene TRBJ2-3; 8 bases are a match to TRBD2. The sequence was obtained from a person aged 18 to 59 who received the Ad26.COV2.S COVID-19 vaccine or a placebo. Here the CDR3 reads CASSSGLATSTDTQYF. The CDR3, as DNA: TGCGCCAGCAGCTCAGGACTAGCAACTAGCACAGATACGCAGTATTTT.